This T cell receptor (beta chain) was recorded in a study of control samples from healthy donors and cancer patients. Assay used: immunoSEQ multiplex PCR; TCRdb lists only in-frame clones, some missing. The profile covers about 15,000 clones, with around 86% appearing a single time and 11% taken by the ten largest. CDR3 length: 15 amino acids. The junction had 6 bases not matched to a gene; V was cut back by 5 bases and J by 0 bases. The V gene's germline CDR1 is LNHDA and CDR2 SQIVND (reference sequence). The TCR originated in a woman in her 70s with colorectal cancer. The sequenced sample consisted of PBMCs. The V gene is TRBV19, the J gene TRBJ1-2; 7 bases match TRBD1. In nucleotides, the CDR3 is TGTGCCAGTAGTCCCTGGGACAGAGCTAACTATGGCTACACCTTC. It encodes CASSPWDRANYGYTF.